The 24 T cell receptor beta chains in this list originate from one sample, sequenced in a study of T-cell reconstitution after alpha-beta-depleted transplantation in children. Library preparation (for TCRbeta) was performed with unique molecular identifiers. In TCRdb, the PCR reads were re-called with MiXCR into one record per CDR3 protein. The data show 580,000 or so distinct CDR3 sequences, 23% seen once. The source material was PBMCs, mostly from graft donor cells, sampled 360 days after TCRalphabeta/CD19-depleted stem cell transplant. These receptors were collected from a boy in the first two years of life who had a stem cell transplant for acute myeloid leukemia, so the T cells may come from the graft donor.

This rearrangement joins TRBV7-2 to TRBJ2-1; no reliable D call. The V gene's germline CDR1 is SGHTA and CDR2 FQGNSA. Deletions cut 5 bases from V and 6 bases from J, with 14 bases between. This CDR3 is built from 14 residues. CDR3 sequence: CASSRRLLSNEQFF. As DNA, the CDR3 is TGTGCCAGCAGCCGTCGTCTGCTTAGCAATGAGCAGTTCTTC.

The gene calls are TRBV7-9 and TRBJ1-5; the D gene is possibly TRBD1 (5 bases). V shed 5 bases and J shed 3 bases, with 14 bases lying between them. From germline, CDR1 is SEHNR and CDR2 FQNEAQ (reference sequence). This CDR3 comprises 15 residues. In nucleotides, the CDR3 is TGTGCCAGCAGCCCCTTGGCAGGGAACAATCAGCCCCAGCATTTT. Encoded protein: CASSPLAGNNQPQHF.

J is TRBJ2-1 and V is TRBV20-1; no clear D. This CDR3 contains 11 residues. CDR1 is DFQATT and CDR2 is SNEGSKA in the germline V gene (reference sequence). Trimming removed 5 bases from V and 9 bases from J, with 11 bases in between. CDR3 region: CSACSVSEQFF. In DNA form, the CDR3 reads TGCAGTGCTTGTTCCGTAAGTGAGCAGTTCTTC.

This clonotype has a handful of counts. The rearrangement uses TRBV15 and TRBJ2-1, with D hard to call. With 0 bases removed from V and 6 bases from J, the gap between germline ends came to 15 bases. CDR1 and CDR2 (germline): LNHNV, YYDKDF (reference sequence). CDR3 size: 16 residues. The CDR3 reads CATSRESLRQINEQFF. In DNA form, the CDR3 reads TGTGCCACCAGCAGAGAGAGCCTGAGGCAGATCAATGAGCAGTTCTTC.

This clonotype was detected a few times. J is TRBJ2-1 and V is TRBV5-1; 7 bases are a match to TRBD1. Germline lookup yields CDR1 SGHRS and CDR2 YFSETQ. Trimming took 0 bases from V and 2 from J; bases not matched to a gene: 2. The CDR3 covers 15 residues. The CDR3 sequence is CASSLAGQTYNEQFF. The CDR3, as DNA: TGCGCCAGCAGCTTGGCGGGACAGACCTACAATGAGCAGTTCTTC. Filled out from reference TRBV5-1 and TRBJ2-1, the complete variable domain reads KAGVTQTPRYLIKTRGQQVTLSCSPISGHRSVSWYQQTPGQGLQFLFEYFSETQRNKGNFPGRFSGRQFSNSRSEMNVSTLELGDSALYLCASSLAGQTYNEQFFGPGTRLTVL.

The J gene is TRBJ1-2, the V gene TRBV20-1, with D unclear. CDR1 is DFQATT, CDR2 SNEGSKA, per germline (reference sequence). This CDR3 comprises 11 residues. The V and J ends lost 5 bases and 8 bases respectively, with 12 bases between them. The CDR3 here is CSAAVSGGYTF. The CDR3, as DNA: TGCAGTGCTGCCGTGTCCGGGGGCTACACCTTC.

This clonotype was recorded at least ten times. This chain links TRBV7-2 with TRBJ2-5; D assignment may be TRBD1 or TRBD2 (5 bases each). V was cut by 2 bases and J by 3 bases, with 13 bases left in between. CDR1 is SGHTA and CDR2 is FQGNSA in the germline V gene. The CDR3 is made up of 15 amino acids. CDR3 sequence (DNA): TGTGCCAGCAGCTTACAGCGTCAGGGAGAAGAGACCCAGTACTTC. Its translation: CASSLQRQGEETQYF. The entire variable domain, with the rest obtained from reference TRBV7-2 and TRBJ2-5, is as follows: GAGVSQSPSNKVTEKGKDVELRCDPISGHTALYWYRQSLGQGLEFLIYFQGNSAPDKSGLPSDRFSAERTGGSVSTLTIQRTQQEDSAVYLCASSLQRQGEETQYFGPGTRLLVL.

This clonotype was counted ten times or more. The gene calls are TRBV7-8 and TRBJ1-2, with D unresolved. There are 13 residues in the CDR3. V was trimmed by 1 base and J by 4 bases, leaving 7 bases between them. Germline CDR1 and CDR2: SGHVS and FQNEAQ. In DNA form, the CDR3 reads TGTGCCAGCAGCTTAGTCGGGTTCTATGGCTACACCTTC. It yields the protein CASSLVGFYGYTF.

Only a few counts were recorded for this clonotype. The junction differs from germline at one of its ends, possibly a read error. The CDR3 region has the DNA TGTGCCAGCACCTTAGGGAGCAGGAGGGGCAGGTCGTATAGCAATCAGCCCCAGCATTTT. It is translated as CASTLGSRRGRSYSNQPQHF. The genes are TRBV13 and TRBJ1-5; maybe TRBD1 (5 bases). Germline values: CDR1 PRHDT, CDR2 FYEKMQ (reference sequence). The CDR3 is 20 residues long.

This clonotype was seen a few times. The chain joins TRBV28 to TRBJ2-4; the D gene is possibly TRBD1 (5 bases). The CDR3 has 15 residues. V lost 6 bases, J lost 3 bases, and 15 bases lay in between. Germline V gives CDR1 MDHEN, CDR2 SYDVKM. The chain's CDR3 is CASRFTVRGKNIQYF. The CDR3 DNA sequence: TGTGCCAGCAGATTTACAGTTAGGGGCAAAAACATTCAGTACTTC. Drawing the rest from reference TRBV28 and TRBJ2-4, the complete variable domain is DVKVTQSSRYLVKRTGEKVFLECVQDMDHENMFWYRQDPGLGLRLIYFSYDVKMKEKGDIPEGYSVSREKKERFSLILESASTNQTSMYLCASRFTVRGKNIQYFGAGTRLSVL.

There are many counts of this clonotype. The V and J genes are TRBV12-3 or TRBV12-4 and TRBJ1-1; 11 nucleotides align to TRBD1. J gave up 8 bases and V 10 bases, and 15 bases lay outside the gene matches. The CDR3 consists of 15 residues. CDR3 in amino acids: CATTLDGTGGEEAFF. CDR3 nucleotide sequence: TGTGCCACCACGCTGGATGGGACAGGGGGGGAGGAAGCTTTCTTT.

Comment on this clonotype: A much larger clone differs by one base, so this may be a read error. This chain links TRBV12-3 or TRBV12-4 with TRBJ2-3; 9 positions match TRBD1. The CDR3 length is 14 residues. The V gene end was trimmed by 5 bases and the J gene end by 0 bases; junction bases not matched to a gene: 0. DNA for the CDR3: TGTGCCAGCAGTGGGACAGGGAGCACAGATACGCAGTATTTT. Protein: CASSGTGSTDTQYF.

This clonotype appeared many times. The genes are TRBV3-1 and TRBJ2-1; D not certain. The CDR3 is 11 residues long. V lost 2 bases to trimming and J lost 9 bases, with 5 bases between them. Germline values: CDR1 LGHDT, CDR2 YNNKEL (reference sequence). As DNA, the CDR3 is TGTGCCAGCAGCCAAAGCGCTGAGCAGTTCTTC. It translates to CASSQSAEQFF.

This chain joins TRBV20-1 and TRBJ1-4, with D unclear. This CDR3 has 13 amino acids. In germline, CDR1 is DFQATT, CDR2 SNEGSKA (reference sequence). The V end lost 3 bases, the J end lost 1 base, and 6 bases lay between the germline ends. CDR3 sequence reads: CSASHRTNEKLFF. DNA for the CDR3: TGCAGTGCTAGTCATAGAACTAATGAAAAACTGTTTTTT.

This chain links TRBV6-5 with TRBJ2-7; D is undetermined. CDR3 length: 14 amino acids. V lost 4 bases, J lost 2 bases, and 12 bases lay in between. CDR1 and CDR2 (germline): MNHEY, SVGAGI. CDR3 loop: CASSSRQGAYEQYF. CDR3 nucleotide sequence: TGTGCCAGCAGTTCTCGACAAGGCGCCTACGAGCAGTACTTC.

This chain connects TRBV7-8 to TRBJ2-7; a weak D match, TRBD2 (5 bases). Germline V gives CDR1 SGHVS, CDR2 FQNEAQ. Trimming took off 5 bases at V and 5 bases at J, with 10 bases between the two ends. The length of the CDR3 is 12 residues. The CDR3 DNA sequence: TGTGCCAGCAGCCGAAACGGGGACGAGCAGTACGTC. Its protein product is CASSRNGDEQYV.

This clonotype occurred a few times. The V call is TRBV6-1, the J call TRBJ2-6; the D gene is possibly TRBD2 (5 bases). With 7 bases removed from V and 0 bases from J, the gap between germline ends came to 19 bases. The length of the CDR3 is 18 residues. In germline, CDR1 is MNHNS, CDR2 SASEGT. The chain's CDR3 is CASTLRGSAISGANVLTF. The CDR3 DNA sequence: TGTGCCAGCACCCTTCGTGGTAGCGCCATCTCTGGGGCCAACGTCCTGACTTTC.

The CDR3 nucleotides are TGTGCCAGCTCCGGGGCGGGGGGCCCAGAGACCCAGTACTTC. Translated: CASSGAGGPETQYF. The chain links TRBV11-2 to TRBJ2-5, with 8 bases lining up with TRBD2. Trimming at V came to 8 bases and at J to 4 bases, leaving 9 bases not matched to a gene. This CDR3 comprises 14 residues. Germline loops: CDR1 SGHAT, CDR2 FQNNGV. Full variable domain (outside the CDR3, taken from reference TRBV11-2 and TRBJ2-5): EAGVAQSPRYKIIEKRQSVAFWCNPISGHATLYWYQQILGQGPKLLIQFQNNGVVDDSQLPKDRFSAERLKGVDSTLKIQPAKLEDSAVYLCASSGAGGPETQYFGPGTRLLVL.

V is TRBV6-5 and J is TRBJ1-3, with D tentatively TRBD1 (6 bases). Germline values: CDR1 MNHEY, CDR2 SVGAGI. The length of the CDR3 is 14 residues. Trimming shortened V by 2 bases and J by 8 bases, and 13 bases separated the two germline ends. The CDR3 coding sequence is TGTGCCAGCAGTTACCGACAGGTGGAGGACACCATATATTTT. Translating gives CASSYRQVEDTIYF.

This clonotype was observed many times. The chain carries TRBV12-3 or TRBV12-4 and TRBJ1-2, with D maybe TRBD1 (5 bases). CDR3 length: 12 amino acids. The ends were cut back, 3 bases at V and 8 bases at J, with 10 bases in the middle. The CDR3 DNA sequence: TGTGCCAGCAGTTTGTCCAGGGACGGCTACACCTTC. This gives the protein CASSLSRDGYTF.

The chain joins TRBV28 to TRBJ1-6, with TRBD1 as a possible D gene (6 bases). The ends were cut back, 6 bases at V and 13 bases at J, with 13 bases in the middle. The CDR3 totals 12 residues. Germline V gene data show CDR1 as MDHEN and CDR2 as SYDVKM. CDR3 amino acids: CASRTTGLPLHF. The DNA of the CDR3 is TGTGCCAGCAGAACGACAGGTCTTCCCCTCCACTTT.

CDR3 loop: CASSPRLVYGNEQFF. In nucleotides, the CDR3 is TGCGCCAGCAGCCCGCGACTAGTCTATGGCAATGAGCAGTTCTTC. The rearrangement joins TRBV5-1 to TRBJ2-1; D possibly corresponds to TRBD2 (6 bases). V lost 4 bases to trimming and J lost 6 bases, with 17 bases between them. Germline assignment: CDR1 SGHRS and CDR2 YFSETQ. The CDR3 totals 15 residues.

This clonotype was detected many times. The chain couples TRBV9 to TRBJ2-7, with a tentative D call TRBD1 (6 bases). The CDR3 sequence is 16 residues long. V gave up 0 bases and J gave up 4 bases, with 17 bases separating them. Germline V gene lookup returns CDR1 SGDLS and CDR2 YYNGEE. The CDR3 spells CASSVGDGTPAYEQYF. In DNA, the CDR3 is TGTGCCAGCAGCGTAGGTGATGGGACACCGGCGTACGAGCAGTACTTC.

The table lists this clonotype with a few counts. The genes are TRBV6-1 and TRBJ2-1; TRBD2 matches 8 bases. Germline assignment: CDR1 MNHNS and CDR2 SASEGT. The V segment lost 6 bases and the J segment 3 bases; nucleotides outside the gene matches: 7. The CDR3 has 15 residues. The CDR3 loop reads CASRATAGDYNEQFF. In nucleotides, the CDR3 is TGTGCCAGCAGAGCGACAGCGGGGGACTACAATGAGCAGTTCTTC.